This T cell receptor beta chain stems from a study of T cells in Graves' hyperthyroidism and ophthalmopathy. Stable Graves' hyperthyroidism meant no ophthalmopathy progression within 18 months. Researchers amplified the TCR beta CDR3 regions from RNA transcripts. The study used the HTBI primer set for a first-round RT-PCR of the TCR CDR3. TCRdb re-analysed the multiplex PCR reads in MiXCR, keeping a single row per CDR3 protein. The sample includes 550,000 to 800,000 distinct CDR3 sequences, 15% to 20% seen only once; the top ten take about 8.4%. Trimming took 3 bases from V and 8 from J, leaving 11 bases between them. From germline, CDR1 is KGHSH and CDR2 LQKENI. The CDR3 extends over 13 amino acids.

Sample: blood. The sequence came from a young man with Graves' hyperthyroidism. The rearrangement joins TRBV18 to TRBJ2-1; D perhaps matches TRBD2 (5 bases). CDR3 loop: CASSPAGRDEQFF. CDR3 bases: TGTGCCAGCTCACCCGCCGGGCGGGATGAGCAGTTCTTC.